What follows are 4 T cell receptor beta chains derived from one specimen sequenced in a study of cytomegalovirus exposure and HLA in healthy donors. Sequenced by immunoSEQ multiplex PCR; TCRdb stores in-frame clones only, minus some. This sample has around 140,000 clones, with approximately 94% found just once. The specimen sequenced was PBMCs. These receptors were obtained from a man aged 18 to 29 in good health and CMV-seropositive.

The rearrangement joins TRBV6-5 to TRBJ2-7; no firm D call. V dropped 0 bases and J dropped 2 bases, with 8 bases sitting between them. In germline, CDR1 is MNHEY, CDR2 SVGAGI. The CDR3 is 14 amino acids. In DNA, the CDR3 is TGTGCCAGCAGTTACTCGCACAGTACCTACGAGCAGTACTTC. Amino acid sequence: CASSYSHSTYEQYF.

V and J are TRBV2 and TRBJ1-4, with D maybe TRBD1 (5 bases). V lost 4 bases and J lost 4, with 13 bases in between. In germline, CDR1 is SNHLY, CDR2 FYNNEI. This CDR3 comprises 15 residues. This chain's CDR3 is CASSVNPQGNEKLFF. CDR3 nucleotide sequence: TGTGCCAGCAGTGTTAACCCCCAGGGTAATGAAAAACTGTTTTTT.

J is TRBJ2-1 and V is TRBV13; 15 positions match TRBD2. The V gene's germline CDR1 is PRHDT and CDR2 FYEKMQ (reference sequence). The CDR3 has 14 amino acids. V gave up 5 bases and J gave up 9 bases; unmatched junction bases: 2. The chain's CDR3 is CASSTGLAGGEQFF. In nucleotides, the CDR3 is TGTGCCAGCAGCACGGGACTAGCGGGAGGTGAGCAGTTCTTC.

The rearrangement uses TRBV11-2 and TRBJ2-7; 10 bases agree with TRBD2. Germline loops: CDR1 SGHAT, CDR2 FQNNGV. The CDR3 has 14 residues. V was clipped by 4 bases and J by 0 bases; unmatched bases: 0. CDR3 sequence reads: CASSWTSGSYEQYF. Written as DNA, the CDR3 is TGTGCCAGCAGCTGGACTAGCGGCTCCTACGAGCAGTACTTC.